This T cell receptor beta chain was captured by sequencing in a study of tumor-infiltrating lymphocytes in primary liver carcinoma. Overall study context: The patients, men and women alike, were aged 30 to 69 years.

Study-wide results and limits: CD4+ and CD8+ repertoires could not be compared in these unsorted bulk samples. Tumors carried a top-250-clone fraction significantly exceeding that of blood (p = 0.039).

A word on this clonotype: Its cognate antigen is unknown.

The researchers produced TCR beta cDNA from approximately 540 ng total RNA with a constant-region primer. A slightly modified ARM-PCR protocol with three nested multiplex PCR rounds produced these TCR beta libraries. In TCRdb, the multiplex PCR reads were re-called with MiXCR into one record per CDR3 protein. Here the sample spans 250,000 to 400,000 distinct CDR3 sequences, approximately 65% being singletons. Extraction also yielded germline DNA, while blood RNA was obtained from unsorted whole blood. At sampling, these chronic HBV carriers had received no treatment. This sequence originates from a man aged 35-49 years with primary liver carcinoma and hepatitis B virus infection. Material for sequencing was peripheral blood.

The CDR3 is CASSSIPGEQYF. CDR3 sequence (DNA): TGTGCCAGCAGCTCCATTCCAGGAGAGCAGTACTTC. The chain combines TRBV7-9 with TRBJ2-7; D remains ambiguous. V was pared by 4 bases and J by 7 bases, with 11 bases between. The CDR3 totals 12 residues. In germline, CDR1 is SEHNR, CDR2 FQNEAQ (reference sequence).